The 25 T cell receptor beta chains reported below all come from one sample, sequenced in a study of long-term antiretroviral therapy in people with HIV. The libraries were made with immunoSEQ v3.0 at survey level. Clones were read by immunoSEQ multiplex PCR, and TCRdb kept only the in-frame ones, dropping some. The sample holds 25,000 to 35,000 clones, 85% to 95% seen once. This specimen consisted of unsorted PBMCs, obtained 6.2 years after starting antiretroviral therapy. These receptors came from a man between 35 and 55 years old with HIV.

The chain employs TRBV7-9 and TRBJ2-7; D may correspond to TRBD1 or TRBD2 (6 bases each). The length of the CDR3 is 14 residues. Deletions cut 5 bases from V and 4 bases from J, with 15 bases between. Germline CDR1 reads SEHNR; CDR2 reads FQNEAQ (reference sequence). The CDR3 sequence: CASSPRDTGYEQYF. The CDR3 DNA reads TGTGCCAGCAGCCCGCGGGACACAGGGTACGAGCAGTACTTC.

This chain connects TRBV6-5 to TRBJ2-6, with D possibly matching TRBD1 (5 bases). The CDR3 runs to 15 residues. The V and J ends lost 5 bases and 1 base respectively, with 9 bases between them. CDR1 is MNHEY, CDR2 SVGAGI, per germline. The CDR3 loop reads CASSKQVSGANVLTF. In DNA form, the CDR3 reads TGTGCCAGCAGTAAACAGGTGTCTGGGGCCAACGTCCTGACTTTC.

The V and J genes are TRBV18 and TRBJ2-2, with D possibly TRBD2 on 6 matching bases. The V end lost 2 bases, the J end lost 2 bases, and 15 bases lay between the germline ends. In germline, CDR1 is KGHSH, CDR2 LQKENI. There are 17 residues in the CDR3. The CDR3 protein is CASSPEPEGVNTGELFF. The CDR3 DNA follows: TGTGCCAGCTCACCAGAGCCGGAGGGCGTCAACACCGGGGAGCTGTTTTTT.

DNA for the CDR3: TGTGCCAGCAGCTTGAAGGTCGTGTCCGGAGCTGAAGCTTTCTTT. This translates into CASSLKVVSGAEAFF. The chain uses TRBV5-4 and TRBJ1-1, with D uncertain. This CDR3 region has 15 residues. The V gene's germline CDR1 is SGHNT and CDR2 YYREEE (reference sequence). Trimming stripped 1 base from V and 6 bases from J, with 16 bases between.

The chain is built from TRBV7-2 and TRBJ2-7, with D uncertain. V lost 5 bases to trimming and J lost 2 bases, with 7 bases between them. Per germline, CDR1 SGHTA and CDR2 FQGNSA. This CDR3 is 12 amino acids long. CDR3 sequence (DNA): TGTGCCAGCAGCAAGGACGCCTACGAGCAGTACTTC. This codes for CASSKDAYEQYF.

This clone was seen more than once but under ten times. The V gene is TRBV7-2, the J gene TRBJ2-7; TRBD2 matches 8 bases. From germline, CDR1 is SGHTA and CDR2 FQGNSA. The CDR3 totals 16 residues. The V segment lost 1 base and the J segment 4 bases; nucleotides outside the gene matches: 9. This CDR3 reads CASSLDGGGISYEQYF. The CDR3 DNA reads TGTGCCAGCAGCTTAGACGGGGGGGGAATTTCTTACGAGCAGTACTTC.

The genes are TRBV29-1 and TRBJ1-3; D is unclear. Trimming cost V 7 bases and J 7 bases, with 14 bases left between them. The CDR3 totals 12 residues. Per the germline V gene, CDR1 is SQVTM and CDR2 is ANQGSEA. The CDR3 nucleotides read TGCAGCGCTGCGATTATAGAGAACACCATATATTTT. Translation: CSAAIIENTIYF.

This clone occurred once. The gene calls are TRBV30 and TRBJ2-3, with D unresolved. CDR3 size: 13 residues. Germline V CDR1 and CDR2: GTSNPN, SVGIG (reference sequence). V lost 8 bases and J 7 bases, leaving 19 bases between the germline ends. The CDR3 region is CAADQILGNTQYF. CDR3 DNA: TGTGCCGCCGACCAGATTTTGGGCAATACGCAGTATTTT.

J is TRBJ1-1 and V is TRBV7-9, with D tentatively TRBD1 (6 bases). CDR1 SEHNR and CDR2 FQNEAQ come from the germline V gene (reference sequence). The CDR3 runs to 12 residues. V shed 3 bases and J shed 4 bases, with 6 bases lying between them. CDR3 loop: CASSLGATEAFF. CDR3 DNA: TGTGCCAGCAGCTTGGGGGCCACTGAAGCTTTCTTT.

The V call is TRBV28, the J call TRBJ1-2, with unresolved D. The germline V gene has CDR1 MDHEN and CDR2 SYDVKM. The V gene lost 7 bases and the J gene lost 1 base, with 10 bases spanning the gap. This CDR3 contains 13 residues. The CDR3 is CASKEAGNYGYTF. The DNA of the CDR3 is TGTGCCAGCAAGGAGGCGGGTAACTATGGCTACACCTTC.

The rearrangement joins TRBV6-5 to TRBJ2-7; no clear D gene. The CDR3 is 11 amino acids. Per germline, CDR1 MNHEY and CDR2 SVGAGI. The germline V and J ends were trimmed by 0 bases and 6 bases, with 3 bases remaining between them. The CDR3 is CASSYSSEQYF. CDR3 in DNA: TGTGCCAGCAGTTACTCGAGCGAGCAGTACTTC.

The V and J genes are TRBV4-1 and TRBJ2-7; 10 nucleotides agree with TRBD1. The CDR3 is made up of 16 amino acids. CDR1 and CDR2 from the germline V gene are MGHRA and YSYEKL. With V trimmed by 0 bases and J by 2 bases, 4 bases remained unmatched. The CDR3 spells CASSQEGTGVAYEQYF. The CDR3 region has the DNA TGCGCCAGCAGCCAAGAAGGGACAGGGGTTGCCTACGAGCAGTACTTC.

The rearrangement joins TRBV19 to TRBJ1-2; no clear D. Germline values: CDR1 LNHDA, CDR2 SQIVND (reference sequence). The CDR3 is 12 amino acids. V lost 9 bases and J lost 1, with 9 bases in between. The CDR3 spells CASREVNYGYTF. The CDR3 DNA follows: TGTGCCAGCCGGGAGGTTAACTATGGCTACACCTTC.

In its sample, this clone ranks as medium-sized. The CDR3: CASSSWRGSGDTQYF. CDR3 DNA sequence: TGTGCCAGCAGCTCATGGCGGGGCTCAGGAGATACGCAGTATTTT. The chain has TRBV7-9 and TRBJ2-3; perhaps TRBD2 as D (6 bases). Germline V gene lookup returns CDR1 SEHNR and CDR2 FQNEAQ (reference sequence). The V gene lost 4 bases and the J gene lost 5 bases, with 16 bases spanning the gap. CDR3 size: 15 residues.

The chain links TRBV5-1 to TRBJ2-1; D is undetermined. CDR1 and CDR2 from the germline V gene are SGHRS and YFSETQ. Between the trimmed V and J ends, which lost 0 bases and 0 bases, there was a span of 10 bases. This CDR3 spans 16 amino acids. This chain's CDR3 is CASSLVGTSSYNEQFF. The CDR3 region has the DNA TGCGCCAGCAGCTTGGTGGGCACCAGCTCCTACAATGAGCAGTTCTTC.

The V gene is TRBV6-1, the J gene TRBJ2-7, with 7 positions matching TRBD1. V lost 3 bases and J lost 6; bases outside the gene matches: 2. Germline V gene sequence: CDR1 MNHNS, CDR2 SASEGT. The CDR3 is made up of 12 amino acids. The CDR3 region is CASSETGREQYF. The CDR3 DNA is TGTGCCAGCAGTGAGACAGGGCGCGAGCAGTACTTC.

The chain employs TRBV20-1 and TRBJ2-5; no reliable D call. The CDR3 length is 11 residues. Germline CDR1 and CDR2: DFQATT and SNEGSKA (reference sequence). Between the trimmed V and J ends, which lost 0 bases and 4 bases, there was a span of 3 bases. The CDR3: CSARDLETQYF. The CDR3 DNA sequence: TGCAGTGCTAGAGATTTAGAGACCCAGTACTTC.

V usage is TRBV2 and J usage is TRBJ1-6; no definite D call. V shed 4 bases and J shed 0 bases, with 7 bases lying between them. Germline CDR1 reads SNHLY; CDR2 reads FYNNEI. This CDR3 has 15 amino acids. The CDR3 is CASSVPSSYNSPLHF. CDR3 nucleotides: TGTGCCAGCAGTGTCCCTAGCTCCTATAATTCACCCCTCCACTTT.

V is TRBV11-2 and J is TRBJ1-1, with D unclear. V lost 2 bases to trimming and J lost 1 base, with 11 bases between them. This CDR3 region has 15 residues. The germline gives CDR1 SGHAT, CDR2 FQNNGV. The CDR3: CASSLFVTSNTEAFF. The CDR3 DNA follows: TGTGCCAGCAGCTTATTCGTAACGTCGAACACTGAAGCTTTCTTT.

The chain recombines TRBV19 with TRBJ1-2; TRBD1 matches at 11 bases. The V gene's germline CDR1 is LNHDA and CDR2 SQIVND (reference sequence). The CDR3 runs to 15 residues. J lost 7 bases, V lost 7 bases, and 11 bases had no gene match. The CDR3 region is CASKGQGAALGGYTF. In DNA, the CDR3 is TGTGCCAGTAAAGGACAGGGGGCAGCCCTTGGTGGCTACACCTTC.

This clone was counted a single time. The genes are TRBV15 and TRBJ2-7; D remains ambiguous. Germline V CDR1 and CDR2: LNHNV, YYDKDF (reference sequence). Trimming shortened V by 2 bases and J by 2 bases, and 10 bases separated the two germline ends. The CDR3 spans 14 residues. For the CDR3, the DNA is TGTGCCACCAGCAGATCGGACGGACCCTACGAGCAGTACTTC. This codes for CATSRSDGPYEQYF.

This chain connects TRBV2 to TRBJ2-2; D call uncertain. The germline V gene has CDR1 SNHLY and CDR2 FYNNEI. The CDR3 runs to 12 residues. Trimming left V 7 bases short and J 6 bases short, with 9 bases between. This CDR3 reads CASTQTSGELFF. CDR3 in DNA: TGTGCCAGCACCCAAACGTCCGGGGAGCTGTTTTTT.

This rearrangement joins TRBV13 to TRBJ1-1; 7 bases match TRBD1. Germline trimming cut 5 bases from V and 0 bases from J; bases unmatched to any gene: 6. The germline CDR1 and CDR2 sequences are PRHDT and FYEKMQ (reference sequence). The CDR3 has 15 residues. In DNA, the CDR3 is TGTGCCAGCAGCGTAACCGGGACAGTGAACACTGAAGCTTTCTTT. Protein sequence: CASSVTGTVNTEAFF.

CDR3 coding DNA: TGTGCCAGCAGCGCCGGGACTAGCGGGAACGTTCAGCAGTTCTTC. Translated: CASSAGTSGNVQQFF. The chain has TRBV9 and TRBJ2-1; TRBD2 agrees at 13 bases. The CDR3 length is 15 residues. Germline values: CDR1 SGDLS, CDR2 YYNGEE. Germline trimming cut 3 bases from V and 11 bases from J; bases unmatched to any gene: 8.

The chain joins TRBV7-2 to TRBJ1-1, with 7 bases fitting TRBD1. Germline V gives CDR1 SGHTA, CDR2 FQGNSA. This CDR3 has 14 residues. The V segment lost 5 bases and the J segment 3 bases; nucleotides outside the gene matches: 6. CDR3 coding DNA: TGTGCCAGCAGCCCAGCAGGGGGTGACACTGAAGCTTTCTTT. Protein product: CASSPAGGDTEAFF.